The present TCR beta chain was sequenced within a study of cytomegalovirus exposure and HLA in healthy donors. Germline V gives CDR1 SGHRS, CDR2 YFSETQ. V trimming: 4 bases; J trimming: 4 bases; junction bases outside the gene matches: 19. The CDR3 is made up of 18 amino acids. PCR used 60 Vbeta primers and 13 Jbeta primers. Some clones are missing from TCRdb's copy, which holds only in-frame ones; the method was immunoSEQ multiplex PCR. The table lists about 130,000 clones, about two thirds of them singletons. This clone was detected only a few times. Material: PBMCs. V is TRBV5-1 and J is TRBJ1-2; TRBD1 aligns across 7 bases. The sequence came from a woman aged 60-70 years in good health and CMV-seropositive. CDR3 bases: TGCGCCAGCAGCCCGGCCAGGACAGGTCCAACCTCTCCCTATGGCTACACCTTC. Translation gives CASSPARTGPTSPYGYTF.